This T cell receptor (beta chain) was identified in a study of blood T cell repertoires in COVID-19. The wider study: There were acute and convalescent COVID-19 samples, and they came from the United States, Italy and Spain. Sources were T cells, B-cell-depleted T cells, or PBMCs; the material itself was cDNA or gDNA.

In the source study's methods: Researchers report that nucleated cell counts were estimated from reference gene primer amplification. Profiling relied on immunoSEQ multiplex PCR, and the TCRdb table lists in-frame clones only, not all of them. V and J calls and clone size come straight from that table; D and trimming were deduced from the DNA. Among roughly 330,000 clones listed, approximately 88% were seen once. The sequence derives from a woman in her fifties or sixties with active or convalescent COVID-19. The source material was peripheral blood.

The CDR3 reads CASSVDPNPGDRGYGYTF. The CDR3 DNA reads as TGTGCCAGCAGCGTAGACCCAAATCCGGGGGACAGGGGCTATGGCTACACCTTC. The chain joins TRBV9 to TRBJ1-2, with 10 bases fitting TRBD1. There are 18 residues in the CDR3. V trimming: 0 bases; J trimming: 4 bases; junction bases outside the gene matches: 12. Germline CDR1 is SGDLS and CDR2 is YYNGEE.